Below are 25 T cell receptor beta chains sequenced from a single sample in a study of shared clonotypes between healthy human individuals. Using immunoSEQ multiplex PCR, the repertoire was profiled, and TCRdb retains in-frame clones only, with some absent. Here the sample spans roughly 2.2 million clones, more than 85% being singletons. The sequencing input was naive CD4+ T cells from PBMCs. Subset of the sample: CD45RA+ positively selected. Receptors were obtained from a man between 18 and 35 years old in good health. Some clones in this sample may be carry-over from other donors' samples.

The CDR3 region is CASSQEVNQPQHF. In DNA, the CDR3 is TGCGCCAGCAGCCAAGAAGTGAATCAGCCCCAGCATTTT. The V gene is TRBV4-1, the J gene TRBJ1-5; D ambiguous. Deletions cut 0 bases from V and 4 bases from J, with 4 bases between. CDR1 and CDR2 (germline): MGHRA, YSYEKL. The CDR3 extends over 13 amino acids.

The chain employs TRBV7-9 and TRBJ1-6; D unclear. The CDR3 runs 14 residues. Trimming removed 3 bases at V and 5 bases at J, with 8 bases between. Germline V lookup: CDR1 SEHNR, CDR2 FQNEAQ (reference sequence). The CDR3 here is CASSFGDNNSPLHF. Written as DNA, the CDR3 is TGTGCCAGCAGCTTCGGGGATAATAATTCACCCCTCCACTTT. Using reference TRBV7-9 and TRBJ1-6 for the parts outside the CDR3, the full variable domain is DTGVSQNPRHKITKRGQNVTFRCDPISEHNRLYWYRQTLGQGPEFLTYFQNEAQLEKSRLLSDRFSAERPKGSFSTLEIQRTEQGDSAMYLCASSFGDNNSPLHFGNGTRLTVT.

The rearrangement uses TRBV18 and TRBJ1-3; weak D call: TRBD1 (5 bases). The CDR3 extends over 16 amino acids. Trimming shortened V by 2 bases and J by 0 bases, and 11 bases separated the two germline ends. Germline V CDR1 and CDR2: KGHSH, LQKENI. CDR3 bases: TGTGCCAGCTCACCAAACCCGGACACCTCTGGAAACACCATATATTTT. Its protein is CASSPNPDTSGNTIYF.

This chain joins TRBV5-1 and TRBJ1-1; D gene uncertain. Trimming removed 5 bases at V and 3 bases at J, with 11 bases between. The CDR3 totals 13 residues. Germline CDR1 reads SGHRS; CDR2 reads YFSETQ. CDR3 region: CASRTLRDTEAFF. CDR3 in DNA: TGCGCCAGCAGAACTCTCAGAGACACTGAAGCTTTCTTT. The full variable domain, its missing parts supplied by reference TRBV5-1 and TRBJ1-1, is KAGVTQTPRYLIKTRGQQVTLSCSPISGHRSVSWYQQTPGQGLQFLFEYFSETQRNKGNFPGRFSGRQFSNSRSEMNVSTLELGDSALYLCASRTLRDTEAFFGQGTRLTVV.

This chain joins TRBV6-1 and TRBJ1-5; 8 bases line up with TRBD1. Trimming took 3 bases from V and 0 from J; bases not matched to a gene: 7. The germline V gene has CDR1 MNHNS and CDR2 SASEGT. This CDR3 is built from 17 residues. CDR3 protein: CASSDAGTGYSNQPQHF. Written as DNA, the CDR3 is TGTGCCAGCAGTGATGCCGGGACAGGCTATAGCAATCAGCCCCAGCATTTT.

The chain employs TRBV5-1 and TRBJ2-2; 7 bases agree with TRBD1. The CDR3 runs 13 residues. Trimming cost V 5 bases and J 6 bases; bases outside gene matches: 4. In germline, CDR1 is SGHRS, CDR2 YFSETQ. In DNA, the CDR3 is TGCGCCAGCAGATACAGGGGAGCCGGGGAGCTGTTTTTT. Translating it yields CASRYRGAGELFF.

The chain combines TRBV6-1 with TRBJ2-5; 8 nucleotides align to TRBD2. J lost 5 bases, V lost 4 bases, and 12 bases had no gene match. This CDR3 spans 16 amino acids. Germline V gene data show CDR1 as MNHNS and CDR2 as SASEGT. This chain's CDR3 is CASSAQLAALGETQYF. The CDR3 DNA is TGTGCCAGCAGTGCCCAACTAGCGGCCCTGGGGGAGACCCAGTACTTC.

The chain combines TRBV6-1 with TRBJ2-7, with 8 bases aligning to TRBD2. In germline, CDR1 is MNHNS, CDR2 SASEGT. The CDR3 covers 15 residues. V lost 4 bases, J lost 3 bases, and 8 bases stayed unmatched. The CDR3 here is CASSAPERGYYEQYF. CDR3 DNA sequence: TGTGCCAGCAGTGCCCCCGAGCGGGGGTACTACGAGCAGTACTTC.

As regards this clone: Additional DNA sequences in this sample encode the identical CDR3. V usage is TRBV11-3 and J usage is TRBJ1-1; D remains unclear. Germline V lookup: CDR1 SGHNT, CDR2 YENEEA. CDR3 length: 13 residues. V shed 1 base and J shed 0 bases, with 3 bases lying between them. The CDR3 sequence: CASSLGVNTEAFF. CDR3 DNA sequence: TGTGCCAGCAGCTTAGGGGTGAACACTGAAGCTTTCTTT.

CDR3 in amino acids: CASSLLGLGTDTQYF. In DNA, the CDR3 is TGTGCCAGCAGCTTACTAGGGTTAGGCACAGATACGCAGTATTTT. V gene TRBV7-9 combines with J gene TRBJ2-3; D gene ambiguous. Germline lookup yields CDR1 SEHNR and CDR2 FQNEAQ (reference sequence). This CDR3 has 15 amino acids. V was shortened by 2 bases and J by 1 base, with 10 bases between the two germline ends.

V is TRBV27 and J is TRBJ1-4; 8 bases are shared with TRBD1. The germline V gene encodes CDR1 MNHEY and CDR2 SMNVEV (reference sequence). Unmatched junction bases numbered 11, after V lost 6 bases and J lost 5 bases. The CDR3 is made up of 16 amino acids. CDR3 amino acids: CASSRFGQGRNEKLFF. CDR3 sequence (DNA): TGTGCCAGCAGCCGATTTGGACAGGGCAGAAATGAAAAACTGTTTTTT.

V and J are TRBV28 and TRBJ1-1; D is ambiguous. CDR1 is MDHEN and CDR2 is SYDVKM in the germline V gene. The V end was cut by 4 bases, the J end by 0 bases, with 24 bases between. The CDR3 consists of 19 residues. The CDR3 nucleotides read TGTGCCAGCAGTTCCCTTGGGTTCTTGGGCCCTAGAATGAACACTGAAGCTTTCTTT. This encodes CASSSLGFLGPRMNTEAFF.

The rearrangement joins TRBV28 to TRBJ2-1; TRBD1 matches 7 bases. This CDR3 comprises 15 residues. CDR1 and CDR2 from the germline V gene are MDHEN and SYDVKM. J gave up 7 bases and V 5 bases, and 11 bases lay outside the gene matches. This CDR3 reads CASSPLGGQLNEQFF. The CDR3 region has the DNA TGTGCCAGCAGTCCCCTAGGGGGACAGCTAAATGAGCAGTTCTTC.

The chain uses TRBV14 and TRBJ2-5; 7 bases are a match to TRBD2. Germline values: CDR1 SGHDN, CDR2 FVKESK. CDR3 length: 15 residues. V lost 1 base, J lost 2 bases, and 4 bases stayed unmatched. In DNA, the CDR3 is TGTGCCAGCAGCCAAGTTCTGGGGGGGCAAGAGACCCAGTACTTC. Amino acids: CASSQVLGGQETQYF.

This chain connects TRBV6-5 to TRBJ1-6; D gene uncertain. The CDR3 runs to 13 residues. V lost 0 bases and J lost 13, with 10 bases in between. Germline CDR1 MNHEY, CDR2 SVGAGI. The CDR3 region is CASSYSSTGPLHF. CDR3 nucleotide sequence: TGTGCCAGCAGTTACTCGAGTACTGGGCCCCTCCACTTT.

J is TRBJ2-6 and V is TRBV7-2, with 8 nucleotides matching TRBD1. There are 18 residues in the CDR3. CDR1 SGHTA and CDR2 FQGNSA come from the germline V gene. The V segment lost 0 bases and the J segment 0 bases; nucleotides outside the gene matches: 4. CDR3 coding DNA: TGTGCCAGCAGCTTAGCGTTGGGACAGGCCTCTGGGGCCAACGTCCTGACTTTC. It translates to CASSLALGQASGANVLTF.

V is TRBV28 and J is TRBJ1-5, with a possible D match to TRBD1 (6 bases). Per germline, CDR1 MDHEN and CDR2 SYDVKM. V lost 2 bases and J lost 3, with 8 bases in between. The CDR3 runs to 14 residues. The CDR3 nucleotides read TGTGCCAGCAGTTTAGGGACACTCAATCAGCCCCAGCATTTT. Amino acids: CASSLGTLNQPQHF.

The V and J genes are TRBV7-8 and TRBJ2-5; no reliable D call. There are 10 residues in the CDR3. Trimming stripped 1 base from V and 9 bases from J, with 3 bases between. The germline gives CDR1 SGHVS, CDR2 FQNEAQ. The CDR3, as DNA: TGTGCCAGCAGCTTAGGACCCCAGTACTTC. Encoded protein: CASSLGPQYF. Variable domain in full (rest from reference TRBV7-8 and TRBJ2-5): GAGVSQSPRYKVAKRGQDVALRCDPISGHVSLFWYQQALGQGPEFLTYFQNEAQLDKSGLPSDRFFAERPEGSVSTLKIQRTQQEDSAVYLCASSLGPQYFGPGTRLLVL.

The chain combines TRBV19 with TRBJ2-1; D may be TRBD1 (8 bases). Deletions cut 11 bases from V and 3 bases from J, with 20 bases between. CDR1 and CDR2 (germline): LNHDA, SQIVND (reference sequence). The CDR3 extends over 15 amino acids. The CDR3 nucleotides are TGTGCCGCCCGGGGGGTGACAGGGGACTACAATGAGCAGTTCTTC. Protein product: CAARGVTGDYNEQFF.

This chain links TRBV12-5 with TRBJ2-3, with TRBD2 as a possible D gene (6 bases). Germline values: CDR1 LGHNT, CDR2 FRNRAP. V gave up 5 bases and J gave up 5 bases, with 14 bases separating them. This CDR3 has 14 amino acids. The CDR3 DNA reads as TGTGCTAGTGGTCTTCCGGGAGTGGAAGATACGCAGTATTTT. Protein sequence: CASGLPGVEDTQYF.

A single count supports this clone. Distinct nucleotide sequences in the sample also encode this CDR3. V is TRBV29-1 and J is TRBJ2-5, with D possibly being TRBD1 (6 bases). V dropped 6 bases and J dropped 1 base, with 12 bases sitting between them. Per the germline V gene, CDR1 is SQVTM and CDR2 is ANQGSEA. The CDR3 length is 13 residues. In DNA, the CDR3 is TGCAGCGTCGGTTTCAGGGGCCAAGAGACCCAGTACTTC. Translating gives CSVGFRGQETQYF.

With respect to this clone: Other DNA sequences in this sample translate to the same CDR3. The rearrangement joins TRBV29-1 to TRBJ2-3, with TRBD2 identical over 11 bases. The CDR3 totals 15 residues. The V gene end was trimmed by 6 bases and the J gene end by 2 bases; junction bases not matched to a gene: 7. From germline, CDR1 is SQVTM and CDR2 ANQGSEA. DNA for the CDR3: TGCAGCGTGACCGGGACTAGCGGATCCACAGATACGCAGTATTTT. Translation gives CSVTGTSGSTDTQYF.

Worth noting for this clone: This specimen includes other DNA sequences encoding the same CDR3. The genes are TRBV18 and TRBJ2-3; 11 bases line up with TRBD1. This CDR3 is 15 amino acids long. Germline loops: CDR1 KGHSH, CDR2 LQKENI. V lost 6 bases and J lost 3; bases outside the gene matches: 5. The CDR3 sequence: CASSPGTGGTDTQYF. CDR3 in DNA: TGTGCCAGCTCCCCCGGGACAGGGGGTACAGATACGCAGTATTTT. Full variable domain (remainder filled in from reference TRBV18 and TRBJ2-3): NAGVMQNPRHLVRRRGQEARLRCSPMKGHSHVYWYRQLPEEGLKFMVYLQKENIIDESGMPKERFSAEFPKEGPSILRIQQVVRGDSAAYFCASSPGTGGTDTQYFGPGTRLTVL.

The chain uses TRBV10-3 and TRBJ2-2, with D maybe TRBD1 (6 bases). This CDR3 region has 14 residues. V dropped 6 bases and J dropped 4 bases, with 12 bases sitting between them. The germline gives CDR1 ENHRY, CDR2 SYGVKD. CDR3 residues: CAIRDSGSTGELFF. The CDR3 nucleotides are TGTGCCATCAGGGACAGCGGATCCACCGGGGAGCTGTTTTTT.

Regarding this clone: This specimen includes other DNA sequences encoding the same CDR3. V and J are TRBV5-1 and TRBJ1-5; D is unresolved. Germline V gives CDR1 SGHRS, CDR2 YFSETQ. The ends were cut back, 0 bases at V and 6 bases at J, with 7 bases in the middle. This CDR3 contains 13 residues. CDR3 coding DNA: TGCGCCAGCAGCTTGGGGGGAGGTCAGCCCCAGCATTTT. It translates to CASSLGGGQPQHF.